This TCR beta chain was captured by sequencing in a study of spatial heterogeneity in lung cancer. Background on the study: A consistent excess of beta-chain over alpha-chain sequences was detected. Raw-read counts averaged over ten per unique TCR and UMI combination.

TCRdb re-analysed the 5' RACE reads in MiXCR, keeping a single row per CDR3 protein. The repertoire holds over a thousand distinct CDR3 sequences, about two fifths seen once, with around a fifth in the top ten. V dropped 2 bases and J dropped 8 bases, with 19 bases sitting between them. This CDR3 has 16 amino acids. The V gene's germline CDR1 is SGHTA and CDR2 FQGNSA. Regarding time point: sample taken at primary tumor resection. The donors were some 70 patients with non-small cell lung cancer that was early-stage and untreated. Extraction of whole RNA from tumor, nontumor lung or frozen PBMC preceded unsorted sequencing.

This specimen consisted of normal lung tissue next to the tumor, obtained at surgery. The receptor was isolated from a male donor with early-stage non-small cell lung cancer. V is TRBV7-2 and J is TRBJ2-1, with a possible D match to TRBD1 (6 bases). CDR3: CASSLILGAFVDEQFF. CDR3 DNA sequence: TGTGCCAGCAGCTTAATCCTGGGGGCTTTCGTCGATGAGCAGTTCTTC. Together with reference TRBV7-2 and TRBJ2-1, the CDR3 gives the full variable domain: GAGVSQSPSNKVTEKGKDVELRCDPISGHTALYWYRQSLGQGLEFLIYFQGNSAPDKSGLPSDRFSAERTGGSVSTLTIQRTQQEDSAVYLCASSLILGAFVDEQFFGPGTRLTVL.